Listed below are T cell receptor beta chains from one sample, sequenced in a study of T-cell reconstitution after alpha-beta-depleted transplantation in children. TCRdb called the PCR reads again in MiXCR, with one record for every CDR3 protein. Of 200,000 to 250,000 distinct CDR3 sequences listed, roughly a quarter are singletons. The sequencing here drew on PBMCs, mostly from graft donor cells, taken 360 days after TCRalphabeta/CD19-depleted stem cell transplant. The receptors were gathered from a female patient between 2 and 15 years old who had a stem cell transplant for congenital amegakaryocytic thrombocytopenia, so the T cells may come from the graft donor. Each CDR3 is given with its conserved first and last residue. A D gene is named only where the DNA matches it firmly. Clone size is stated in some rows and not others, as once, few, many or a class when expanded.

CAPQRETQYF,TGTGCCCCTCAACGGGAGACCCAGTACTTC,many,NA,TRBJ2-5,TRBV12-3/TRBV12-4
CAISVEGGAGEQYF,TGTGCCATCAGTGTGGAAGGGGGGGCCGGCGAGCAGTACTTC,NA,NA,TRBJ2-7,TRBV10-3
CASSLLQGTAYEQYF,TGCGCCAGCAGCTTGTTACAGGGGACCGCCTACGAGCAGTACTTC,few,TRBD1,TRBJ2-7,TRBV5-1
CAWSVGGTQYF,TGTGCCTGGAGTGTTGGGGGGACCCAGTACTTC,NA,NA,TRBJ2-5,TRBV30
CASSQDPWRLAGSYEQYF,TGCGCCAGCAGCCAAGATCCCTGGCGACTAGCGGGGTCCTACGAGCAGTACTTC,few,TRBD2,TRBJ2-7,TRBV4-3
CASSDGPANTGELFF,TGTGCCAGCAGTGACGGGCCAGCGAACACCGGGGAGCTGTTTTTT,NA,NA,TRBJ2-2,TRBV2
CASSKVQIRDRASPLHF,TGTGCCAGCAGCAAAGTTCAAATCCGGGACAGGGCTTCACCCCTCCACTTT,NA,NA,TRBJ1-6,TRBV21-1
CSARLAGGGEKLFF,TGCAGTGCTAGGCTGGCAGGGGGTGGTGAAAAACTGTTTTTT,few,TRBD1,TRBJ1-4,TRBV20-1
CASSFGQGINEKLFF,TGCGCCAGCAGCTTCGGGCAGGGGATAAATGAAAAACTGTTTTTT,few,NA,TRBJ1-4,TRBV5-1
CASSLGVLNTEAFF,TGTGCCAGCAGTTTAGGCGTTCTGAACACTGAAGCTTTCTTT,few,NA,TRBJ1-1,TRBV12-3/TRBV12-4
CASRSSYSYNEQFF,TGTGCCAGCAGATCGTCTTACTCCTACAATGAGCAGTTCTTC,NA,NA,TRBJ2-1,TRBV7-9
CSARAGLYNEQFF,TGCAGTGCGAGAGCGGGCCTGTACAATGAGCAGTTCTTC,NA,NA,TRBJ2-1,TRBV20-1
CASSFSTALDEQFF,TGTGCCAGCAGTTTTTCTACCGCCTTGGATGAGCAGTTCTTC,few,NA,TRBJ2-1,TRBV28
CAISGLRSGVLGELFF,TGTGCCATCAGTGGACTGAGGTCAGGGGTTCTCGGGGAGCTGTTTTTT,NA,NA,TRBJ2-2,TRBV10-3
CASSLSGGTEAFF,TGCGCCAGCAGCTTGTCAGGCGGCACTGAAGCTTTCTTT,many,NA,TRBJ1-1,TRBV5-1
CASSLSGTTYNEQFF,TGTGCCAGCAGTTTATCCGGGACTACCTACAATGAGCAGTTCTTC,few,TRBD2,TRBJ2-1,TRBV27
CAISESRLEGPSNNEQFF,TGTGCCATCAGTGAGAGTCGGCTGGAAGGACCAAGTAACAATGAGCAGTTCTTC,few,NA,TRBJ2-1,TRBV10-3
CASSGRLGQYEQYF,TGTGCCAGCAGCGGACGCTTAGGTCAGTACGAGCAGTACTTC,few,NA,TRBJ2-7,TRBV12-3/TRBV12-4
CASSLIRLAGVDGELFF,TGTGCCAGCAGCTTAATTAGGCTAGCGGGAGTAGACGGGGAGCTGTTTTTT,NA,TRBD2,TRBJ2-2,TRBV7-2
CASSEAQEMIYEQYF,TGTGCCAGCAGTGAAGCGCAGGAGATGATCTACGAGCAGTACTTC,NA,NA,TRBJ2-7,TRBV2
CASSHPPKSHTQYF,TGTGCCAGCAGCCATCCCCCGAAATCCCATACGCAGTATTTT,few,NA,TRBJ2-3,TRBV7-8
CASSLSRNADTQYF,TGTGCCAGCAGCTTAAGTAGGAATGCTGATACGCAGTATTTT,few,NA,TRBJ2-3,TRBV7-3
CSVRGQGHQPQHF,TGCAGCGTTCGAGGACAGGGGCATCAGCCCCAGCATTTT,few,TRBD1,TRBJ1-5,TRBV29-1
CASRSLGKAETQYF,TGTGCCAGCAGATCTTTAGGAAAGGCGGAGACCCAGTACTTC,few,NA,TRBJ2-5,TRBV27
CASSGHPDGDYEQYF,TGTGCCAGCAGCGGACACCCCGACGGGGACTACGAGCAGTACTTC,few,NA,TRBJ2-7,TRBV7-9
CASSLTGANYGYTF,TGTGCCAGCAGTTTGACAGGGGCGAACTATGGCTACACCTTC,NA,TRBD1,TRBJ1-2,TRBV28
CASSLGTDGYGYTF,TGCGCCAGCAGCTTGGGGACAGACGGCTATGGCTACACCTTC,NA,NA,TRBJ1-2,TRBV5-1
CASSPWASGSRAKNIQYF,TGTGCCAGCAGCCCTTGGGCTAGCGGGAGTAGGGCCAAAAACATTCAGTACTTC,NA,TRBD2,TRBJ2-4,TRBV7-8
CASSQDRLRTEAFF,TGCGCCAGCAGCCAAGATCGCCTGCGCACTGAAGCTTTCTTT,few,NA,TRBJ1-1,TRBV4-1
CATSKRQVLSLPPFF,TGTGCCACCAGCAAAAGACAGGTTTTATCGCTCCCACCGTTCTTC,NA,NA,TRBJ2-1,TRBV15
CSAIPGTGWNQPQHF,TGCAGTGCAATCCCCGGGACAGGATGGAATCAGCCCCAGCATTTT,once,TRBD1,TRBJ1-5,TRBV20-1
CASSQGSAGSYEQYF,TGTGCCAGCAGCCAAGGGTCAGCGGGGTCCTACGAGCAGTACTTC,NA,TRBD2,TRBJ2-7,TRBV3-1
CSARDRRLYGYTF,TGCAGTGCTAGAGACAGGAGACTCTATGGCTACACCTTC,NA,NA,TRBJ1-2,TRBV20-1
CASSLSGTGSQNEKLFF,TGTGCCAGCAGTTTATCCGGGACAGGGTCCCAAAATGAAAAACTGTTTTTT,NA,TRBD1,TRBJ1-4,TRBV12-3/TRBV12-4
CASSYSPQTYEQYF,TGTGCCAGCAGTTACTCGCCACAGACCTACGAGCAGTACTTC,NA,NA,TRBJ2-7,TRBV6-5
CASSIRGSGNTIYF,TGCGCCAGCAGTATCAGGGGCTCTGGAAACACCATATATTTT,NA,NA,TRBJ1-3,TRBV4-1
CASRSRRQRGYNSPLHF,TGTGCCAGCAGATCTAGGAGACAGAGGGGTTATAATTCACCCCTCCACTTT,few,NA,TRBJ1-6,TRBV27
CSVGWREGYEQYF,TGCAGCGTTGGATGGCGGGAGGGCTACGAGCAGTACTTC,few,TRBD2,TRBJ2-7,TRBV29-1
CASRSAGWDYTF,TGTGCCAGCAGGTCAGCAGGGTGGGACTACACCTTC,few,NA,TRBJ1-2,TRBV12-3/TRBV12-4
CSVEDLGGGELFF,TGCAGCGTTGAAGATCTGGGCGGCGGGGAGCTGTTTTTT,NA,NA,TRBJ2-2,TRBV29-1